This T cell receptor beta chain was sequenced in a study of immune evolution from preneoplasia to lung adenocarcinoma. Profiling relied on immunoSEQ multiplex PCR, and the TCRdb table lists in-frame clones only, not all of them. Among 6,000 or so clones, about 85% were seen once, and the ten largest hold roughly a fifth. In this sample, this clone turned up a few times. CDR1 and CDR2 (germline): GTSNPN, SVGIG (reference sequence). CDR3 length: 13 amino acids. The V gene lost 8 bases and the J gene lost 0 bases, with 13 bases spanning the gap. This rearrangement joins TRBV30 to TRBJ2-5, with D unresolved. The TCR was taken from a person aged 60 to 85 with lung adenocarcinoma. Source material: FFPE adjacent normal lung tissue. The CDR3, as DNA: TGTGCCCTGGAGCCCGACGACCAAGAGACCCAGTACTTC. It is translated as CALEPDDQETQYF.